One sample yielded the 28 T cell receptor beta chains listed below, sequenced in a study of shared clonotypes between healthy human individuals. Produced via immunoSEQ multiplex PCR; TCRdb's table is partial and in-frame only. This sample has some 1.1 million clones, with about 80% found just once. Sequencing input: memory CD4+ T cells from PBMCs. The subset here: CD45RA-negative fraction. The source of these receptors is a man aged 18 to 29 in good health. Some clones in this sample may be carry-over from other donors' samples.

The chain uses TRBV5-1 and TRBJ2-7, with D tentatively TRBD1 or TRBD2 (5 bases each). The CDR3 is 13 amino acids. Between the trimmed V and J ends, which lost 7 bases and 3 bases, there was a span of 14 bases. Germline-derived CDR1 and CDR2 are SGHRS and YFSETQ. CDR3 DNA sequence: TGCGCCAGCGGGGACCGGGTCGGCTACGAGCAGTACTTC. Amino acid sequence: CASGDRVGYEQYF.

The chain employs TRBV15 and TRBJ2-7; 12 bases agree with TRBD2. CDR3 length: 16 amino acids. J lost 2 bases, V lost 4 bases, and 6 bases had no gene match. The germline gives CDR1 LNHNV, CDR2 YYDKDF (reference sequence). The CDR3 reads CATSKPSGRGTYEQYF. For the CDR3, the DNA is TGTGCCACCAGCAAGCCTAGCGGGAGGGGCACCTACGAGCAGTACTTC.

The rearrangement joins TRBV5-1 to TRBJ2-3; D remains ambiguous. CDR3 size: 15 residues. Germline V gene data show CDR1 as SGHRS and CDR2 as YFSETQ. The V end was cut by 4 bases, the J end by 2 bases, with 14 bases between. CDR3 coding DNA: TGCGCCAGCAGCCCCTTTCCCGGTTTCACAGATACGCAGTATTTT. It is translated as CASSPFPGFTDTQYF.

The chain recombines TRBV4-1 with TRBJ1-1; D is unresolved. Germline V gene sequence: CDR1 MGHRA, CDR2 YSYEKL. V lost 5 bases to trimming and J lost 0 bases, with 10 bases between them. The CDR3 spans 14 residues. This CDR3 reads CASSKGSLNTEAFF. Written as DNA, the CDR3 is TGCGCCAGCAGCAAAGGGTCCCTGAACACTGAAGCTTTCTTT.

The chain joins TRBV5-8 to TRBJ1-4; TRBD1 aligns across 9 bases. J lost 4 bases, V lost 3 bases, and 4 bases had no gene match. Per germline, CDR1 SGHTS and CDR2 YDEGEE. The CDR3 covers 15 residues. CDR3 coding DNA: TGTGCCAGCAGCTCGGGACAGGGTGGTAATGAAAAACTGTTTTTT. Translating it yields CASSSGQGGNEKLFF.

V and J are TRBV7-9 and TRBJ2-7; 8 nucleotides agree with TRBD1. The CDR3 has 14 residues. Germline values: CDR1 SEHNR, CDR2 FQNEAQ (reference sequence). Germline trimming cut 1 base from V and 2 bases from J; bases unmatched to any gene: 1. The CDR3: CASSLEGQAYEQYF. CDR3 in DNA: TGTGCCAGCAGCTTAGAGGGACAGGCCTACGAGCAGTACTTC. Drawing the rest from reference TRBV7-9 and TRBJ2-7, the complete variable domain is DTGVSQNPRHKITKRGQNVTFRCDPISEHNRLYWYRQTLGQGPEFLTYFQNEAQLEKSRLLSDRFSAERPKGSFSTLEIQRTEQGDSAMYLCASSLEGQAYEQYFGPGTRLTVT.

This clone has only one observation. The gene calls are TRBV28 and TRBJ2-7, with 9 bases fitting TRBD2. CDR1 is MDHEN and CDR2 is SYDVKM in the germline V gene. V lost 6 bases, J lost 6 bases, and 12 bases stayed unmatched. This CDR3 has 15 amino acids. The CDR3 sequence is CASSPPGLATVEQYF. As DNA, the CDR3 is TGTGCCAGCAGCCCCCCGGGACTAGCCACTGTCGAGCAGTACTTC.

The chain carries TRBV19 and TRBJ2-7, with TRBD2 identical over 10 bases. With V trimmed by 6 bases and J by 1 base, 12 bases remained unmatched. Germline lookup yields CDR1 LNHDA and CDR2 SQIVND (reference sequence). This CDR3 is 17 amino acids long. CDR3: CASSRRLAGAASYEQYF. CDR3 bases: TGTGCCAGTAGCCGGAGACTAGCGGGCGCGGCATCCTACGAGCAGTACTTC.

This clone has just one count. This chain links TRBV15 with TRBJ2-1, with 9 bases that match TRBD2. CDR1 LNHNV and CDR2 YYDKDF come from the germline V gene (reference sequence). V was clipped by 3 bases and J by 15 bases; unmatched bases: 6. The CDR3 has 12 residues. CDR3 nucleotides: TGTGCCACCAGCAGGTCCGGGACTAGCCGGTTCTTC. It encodes CATSRSGTSRFF.

The chain recombines TRBV29-1 with TRBJ1-4; 7 nucleotides line up with TRBD1. The CDR3 spans 13 residues. CDR1 is SQVTM, CDR2 ANQGSEA, per germline. J gave up 7 bases and V 6 bases, and 8 bases lay outside the gene matches. In DNA, the CDR3 is TGCAGCGTCGTAGGGGGCTGGGGTGAAAAACTGTTTTTT. Residues: CSVVGGWGEKLFF. Combining the CDR3 with reference TRBV29-1 and TRBJ1-4 gives the whole variable domain SAVISQKPSRDICQRGTSLTIQCQVDSQVTMMFWYRQQPGQSLTLIATANQGSEATYESGFVIDKFPISRPNLTFSTLTVSNMSPEDSSIYLCSVVGGWGEKLFFGSGTQLSVL.

The chain is built from TRBV7-8 and TRBJ2-7, with D perhaps assigned TRBD1 or TRBD2 (5 bases each). The germline CDR1 and CDR2 sequences are SGHVS and FQNEAQ. There are 12 residues in the CDR3. Trimming took off 5 bases at V and 6 bases at J, with 11 bases between the two ends. The CDR3 here is CASSRWDPEQYF. The CDR3 DNA is TGTGCCAGCAGCCGCTGGGACCCCGAGCAGTACTTC.

This chain links TRBV6-5 with TRBJ2-7; 9 positions match TRBD1. The junction had 9 bases not matched to a gene; V was cut back by 2 bases and J by 7 bases. The germline CDR1 and CDR2 sequences are MNHEY and SVGAGI. The CDR3 is 15 residues long. The CDR3: CASSYRGQGRWEQYF. For the CDR3, the DNA is TGTGCCAGCAGTTACCGTGGACAGGGGAGGTGGGAGCAGTACTTC.

This chain uses TRBV15 with TRBJ1-1; a weak D match, TRBD1 (6 bases). CDR3 size: 14 residues. Trimming removed 9 bases from V and 6 bases from J, with 20 bases in between. Germline lookup yields CDR1 LNHNV and CDR2 YYDKDF (reference sequence). The CDR3 DNA reads as TGTGCCACTAGCCAGGGGACCCGGAGTGCTGAAGCTTTCTTT. It yields the protein CATSQGTRSAEAFF.

CDR3 amino acids: CASSEGQGPRNEQFF. DNA for the CDR3: TGTGCCAGCAGTGAAGGACAGGGACCAAGGAATGAGCAGTTCTTC. The rearrangement uses TRBV2 and TRBJ2-1, with 7 bases identical to TRBD1. The CDR3 length is 15 residues. Per the germline V gene, CDR1 is SNHLY and CDR2 is FYNNEI. V trimming: 1 base; J trimming: 7 bases; junction bases outside the gene matches: 7.

This clone was seen only a few times. The gene calls are TRBV5-6 and TRBJ2-7; 8 bases match TRBD1. V lost 2 bases to trimming and J lost 3 bases; unmatched junction nucleotides: 4. The CDR3 has 14 amino acids. Germline V gene lookup returns CDR1 SGHDT and CDR2 YYEEEE. CDR3 region: CASSLRQGIYEQYF. CDR3 sequence (DNA): TGTGCCAGCAGCTTACGACAGGGGATCTACGAGCAGTACTTC.

CDR3 residues: CSAREEEQYF. The CDR3 bases are TGCAGTGCTAGGGAGGAAGAGCAGTACTTC. This rearrangement joins TRBV20-1 to TRBJ2-7; D might be TRBD2 (5 bases). The CDR3 consists of 10 residues. Germline CDR1 DFQATT, CDR2 SNEGSKA (reference sequence). V shed 3 bases and J shed 7 bases, with 7 bases lying between them.

This sequence joins TRBV19 and TRBJ2-1, with 8 bases lining up with TRBD1. Germline V gene data show CDR1 as LNHDA and CDR2 as SQIVND (reference sequence). This CDR3 comprises 15 residues. V was clipped by 6 bases and J by 7 bases; unmatched bases: 11. The CDR3 sequence: CASRTRTGIWNEQFF. CDR3 DNA sequence: TGTGCCAGTAGGACGCGGACAGGGATATGGAATGAGCAGTTCTTC.

This chain connects TRBV4-1 to TRBJ2-6; TRBD1 matches at 7 bases. This CDR3 is 19 amino acids long. V shed 4 bases and J 0 bases; nucleotides not matched to a gene: 12. Per germline, CDR1 MGHRA and CDR2 YSYEKL. The CDR3 sequence: CASSPSLTGIISGANVLTF. The CDR3 DNA reads TGCGCCAGCAGCCCGTCGTTGACAGGGATTATCTCTGGGGCCAACGTCCTGACTTTC.

The chain couples TRBV10-3 to TRBJ1-1; 7 bases fit TRBD1. The CDR3 sequence is 14 residues long. V lost 6 bases, J lost 3 bases, and 7 bases stayed unmatched. Germline loops: CDR1 ENHRY, CDR2 SYGVKD. This CDR3 reads CAIRDTGDYTEAFF. The CDR3 coding sequence is TGTGCCATCAGGGACACAGGGGATTACACTGAAGCTTTCTTT.

The table lists this clone with a few counts. This sequence is one base from a far larger clone and is likely a read error. The chain couples TRBV28 to TRBJ1-5, with D possibly being TRBD1 (5 bases). CDR1 MDHEN and CDR2 SYDVKM come from the germline V gene. The CDR3 length is 15 residues. Trimming removed 2 bases from V and 5 bases from J, with 13 bases in between. The CDR3 sequence: CASSLGGAGDQPQHF. The CDR3 nucleotides are TGTGCCAGCAGTTTAGGCGGCGCGGGGGATCAGCCCCAGCATTTT.

The CDR3 coding sequence is TGTGCCAGCAGTTTCCGCCTTGGAGCCCGAGAGGATGAGCAGTTCTTC. Translated: CASSFRLGAREDEQFF. This rearrangement joins TRBV27 to TRBJ2-1; D is uncertain. Trimming took 3 bases from V and 8 from J, leaving 20 bases between them. Germline loops: CDR1 MNHEY, CDR2 SMNVEV (reference sequence). The CDR3 extends over 16 amino acids.

The sample holds one count of this clone. V and J are TRBV5-4 and TRBJ2-7, with TRBD2 matching over 13 bases. Germline CDR1 reads SGHNT; CDR2 reads YYREEE (reference sequence). V dropped 4 bases and J dropped 2; count of bases not matched to a gene: 9. The CDR3 is 17 residues long. The DNA of the CDR3 is TGTGCCAGCAGCCCGGGGGGGACTAGCGGGACCCCCTACGAGCAGTACTTC. It codes for CASSPGGTSGTPYEQYF.

The chain is built from TRBV9 and TRBJ1-1; 9 positions agree with TRBD1. This CDR3 has 14 amino acids. After removal of 3 bases from V and 2 bases from J, the junction contained 2 bases not matched to a gene. CDR1 and CDR2 from the germline V gene are SGDLS and YYNGEE. The CDR3 DNA reads as TGTGCCAGCAGCGGGGGACAGGGAAACACTGAAGCTTTCTTT. Its protein product is CASSGGQGNTEAFF.

J is TRBJ2-5 and V is TRBV7-9; tentatively, D is TRBD2 (6 bases). The CDR3 is 15 residues long. Germline V gene lookup returns CDR1 SEHNR and CDR2 FQNEAQ (reference sequence). The V end was cut by 5 bases, the J end by 5 bases, with 18 bases between. The CDR3 DNA reads TGTGCCAGCAGCCGATGGACTACGGTGGAGGAGACCCAGTACTTC. Amino acids: CASSRWTTVEETQYF.

In this sample, this clone turned up a few times. The chain uses TRBV27 and TRBJ1-1; weak D call: TRBD1 (6 bases). V was clipped by 4 bases and J by 6 bases, with 9 bases between them. The CDR3 consists of 12 residues. The germline V gene encodes CDR1 MNHEY and CDR2 SMNVEV (reference sequence). CDR3 DNA: TGTGCCAGCAGTTCCCGACAGGCTGAAGCTTTCTTT. It is translated as CASSSRQAEAFF.

J is TRBJ2-2 and V is TRBV7-8; D is perhaps TRBD2 (7 bases). V lost 6 bases and J 5 bases, leaving 16 bases between the germline ends. The germline V gene encodes CDR1 SGHVS and CDR2 FQNEAQ. This CDR3 is built from 15 residues. This CDR3 reads CASRGRGARTGELFF. For the CDR3, the DNA is TGTGCCAGCAGAGGGAGGGGGGCTCGGACCGGGGAGCTGTTTTTT.

V and J are TRBV5-1 and TRBJ2-3, with TRBD1 matching over 10 bases. Germline V gene lookup returns CDR1 SGHRS and CDR2 YFSETQ. The ends lost 5 bases at V and 4 bases at J; junction bases unmatched: 7. The CDR3 contains 15 residues. CDR3 DNA sequence: TGCGCCAGCAGTTACCCGGGACAGGGGTCAGATACGCAGTATTTT. Protein product: CASSYPGQGSDTQYF.

This chain uses TRBV12-5 with TRBJ2-3, with D perhaps assigned TRBD1 or TRBD2 (5 bases each). This CDR3 is built from 15 residues. The V gene lost 1 base and the J gene lost 8 bases, with 16 bases spanning the gap. CDR1 is LGHNT and CDR2 is FRNRAP in the germline V gene. The CDR3 sequence: CASGLELGTPRTQYF. DNA of the CDR3: TGTGCTAGTGGTTTGGAACTAGGGACCCCTCGTACGCAGTATTTT.